This T cell receptor (beta chain) originates from a study of blood T cell repertoires in COVID-19. Sequencing was performed with immunoSEQ multiplex PCR; in TCRdb, only in-frame clones are kept and a portion is missing. This table has some 250,000 clones, 80% to 90% appearing once. From germline, CDR1 is SQVTM and CDR2 ANQGSEA. This CDR3 is built from 15 residues. Germline trimming cut 6 bases from V and 3 bases from J; bases unmatched to any gene: 14. The clonotype was recovered from a woman aged 45-59 years who had recovered from COVID-19. V gene TRBV29-1 combines with J gene TRBJ2-7, with 7 positions matching TRBD1. Sequenced material: PBMCs or T cells enriched from blood (not recorded which). CDR3 sequence reads: CSVILGLGGGYEQYF. The CDR3 nucleotides read TGCAGCGTGATACTGGGCTTAGGGGGCGGCTACGAGCAGTACTTC.